The rows below give T cell receptor beta chains drawn from one sample of a study of multiple sclerosis patients with progressive multifocal leukoencephalopathy. This table comes from immunoSEQ multiplex PCR, and its TCRdb copy is limited to in-frame clones, with some not included. The sample includes tens of thousands of clones, more than 80% of them seen just once. The specimen comprised PBMCs, sampled from a patient treated with natalizumab. These receptors all stem from a woman in her twenties or thirties with progressive multifocal leukoencephalopathy. Each CDR3 is given with its conserved first and last residue. Size is stated for part of the rows, as once, few or many counts, or as a class when the clone is expanded.

size	V	length	J	CDR3
.	TRBV9	12	TRBJ2-2	CASSVGGGELFF
.	TRBV28	15	TRBJ2-5	CASSLIGTGEETQYF
.	TRBV13	15	TRBJ2-7	CASSAFGTGVDEQYF
.	TRBV5-1	15	TRBJ2-6	CASSSDSSGANVLTF
.	TRBV15	15	TRBJ1-2	CATSTGTGGTYGYTF
.	TRBV11-3	14	TRBJ2-2	CASSLRQGTGELFF
.	TRBV4-2	16	TRBJ1-3	CASSQDTGVAGNTIYF
.	TRBV10-3	13	TRBJ1-1	CAISVGGNTEAFF
.	TRBV7-7	17	.	CASSPKEALAGVYEQYF
.	TRBV15	14	TRBJ2-1	CATSRGRRDSEQFF
once	TRBV30	14	.	CAWRGQGASYEQYF
.	TRBV6-1	15	TRBJ2-7	CASRGSWAGEREQYF